The 10 T cell receptor beta chains listed next were all sequenced from one sample in a study of blood T cell repertoires in COVID-19. Here immunoSEQ multiplex PCR was the method, and the copy in TCRdb shows in-frame clones only, minus some. This table holds 150,000 or so clones, roughly 87% found once. The sample was peripheral blood. The receptors stem from an older woman with acute or convalescent COVID-19.

The CDR3 protein is CASSEVVWDRDDYGYTF. CDR3 DNA: TGTGCCAGCAGTGAAGTAGTATGGGACAGGGACGACTATGGCTACACCTTC. The rearrangement links TRBV6-1 to TRBJ1-2; 9 nucleotides agree with TRBD1. The CDR3 totals 17 residues. The V gene end was trimmed by 1 base and the J gene end by 3 bases; junction bases not matched to a gene: 9. CDR1 is MNHNS and CDR2 is SASEGT in the germline V gene.

The genes are TRBV19 and TRBJ1-6, with 7 bases aligning to TRBD1. The CDR3 extends over 16 amino acids. The J segment lost 1 base and the V segment lost 9 bases, leaving 9 bases of the junction unmatched. CDR1 and CDR2 from the germline V gene are LNHDA and SQIVND (reference sequence). CDR3 residues: CASRQGGGSYNSPLHF. As DNA, the CDR3 is TGTGCCAGCCGACAGGGTGGCGGGTCCTATAATTCACCCCTCCACTTT.

The rearrangement links TRBV11-2 to TRBJ2-1; TRBD2 agrees at 9 bases. Unmatched junction bases numbered 21, after V lost 6 bases and J lost 0 bases. The CDR3 consists of 21 residues. The germline gives CDR1 SGHAT, CDR2 FQNNGV. Here the CDR3 reads CASSYRWGSGGLFGSYNEQFF. In nucleotides, the CDR3 is TGTGCCAGCAGTTACCGATGGGGTAGCGGGGGTCTATTTGGCTCCTACAATGAGCAGTTCTTC.

This chain uses TRBV7-9 with TRBJ1-5; the match to TRBD1 covers 7 bases. The CDR3 length is 15 residues. CDR1 and CDR2 from the germline V gene are SEHNR and FQNEAQ (reference sequence). The ends lost 6 bases at V and 2 bases at J; junction bases unmatched: 7. The CDR3 reads CASSHSQGGNQPQHF. CDR3 DNA sequence: TGTGCCAGCAGTCACTCCCAGGGGGGCAATCAGCCCCAGCATTTT.

The J gene is TRBJ2-7, the V gene TRBV5-6, with 8 bases aligning to TRBD2. Trimming cost V 1 base and J 0 bases; bases outside gene matches: 6. The V gene's germline CDR1 is SGHDT and CDR2 YYEEEE. CDR3 size: 16 residues. CDR3 bases: TGTGCCAGCAGCTTGAATACGGGAGGGCTCTCCTACGAGCAGTACTTC. Translating gives CASSLNTGGLSYEQYF.

This chain joins TRBV30 and TRBJ1-2; 7 bases are shared with TRBD1. J was trimmed by 6 bases and V by 0 bases; bases with no gene match: 13. The CDR3 has 16 residues. Per germline, CDR1 GTSNPN and CDR2 SVGIG (reference sequence). CDR3 loop: CAWSVLVTPQGDGYTF. As DNA, the CDR3 is TGTGCCTGGAGTGTACTCGTGACACCGCAGGGGGATGGCTACACCTTC.

The chain carries TRBV3-1 (or the pseudogene TRBV3-2) and TRBJ2-3; TRBD2 aligns across 13 bases. Germline CDR1 LGHDT, CDR2 YNNKEL (reference sequence). The CDR3 is 16 residues long. V was clipped by 4 bases and J by 4 bases; unmatched bases: 5. The DNA for the CDR3 is TGTGCCAGCAGCCTGAGGACTAGCGGGAGTGCAGATACGCAGTATTTT. Protein product: CASSLRTSGSADTQYF.

This chain uses TRBV5-1 with TRBJ2-2; TRBD2 matches 9 bases. V gave up 0 bases and J gave up 6 bases; unmatched junction bases: 6. Germline CDR1 SGHRS, CDR2 YFSETQ. The CDR3 is made up of 16 amino acids. This CDR3 is CASSLGASGTAGELFF. Written as DNA, the CDR3 is TGCGCCAGCAGCTTGGGGGCTAGCGGGACCGCCGGGGAGCTGTTTTTT. The full variable domain, in which reference TRBV5-1 and TRBJ2-2 provide the parts outside the CDR3, is KAGVTQTPRYLIKTRGQQVTLSCSPISGHRSVSWYQQTPGQGLQFLFEYFSETQRNKGNFPGRFSGRQFSNSRSEMNVSTLELGDSALYLCASSLGASGTAGELFFGEGSRLTVL.

J is TRBJ1-3 and V is TRBV5-6; 7 bases fit TRBD1. Germline loops: CDR1 SGHDT, CDR2 YYEEEE. V trimming: 3 bases; J trimming: 0 bases; junction bases outside the gene matches: 12. The CDR3 consists of 18 residues. CDR3 protein: CASSWGSGQRSSGNTIYF. DNA for the CDR3: TGTGCCAGCAGCTGGGGATCGGGACAGCGATCCTCTGGAAACACCATATATTTT.

This clone was recorded once. V usage is TRBV3-1 (or the pseudogene TRBV3-2) and J usage is TRBJ1-1; the D is unclear. CDR1 is LGHDT and CDR2 is YNNKEL in the germline V gene (reference sequence). V was clipped by 8 bases and J by 0 bases, with 13 bases between them. CDR3 length: 14 residues. The CDR3 region has the DNA TGTGCCAGCCTTCTGACGGCGGTGAACACTGAAGCTTTCTTT. Protein sequence: CASLLTAVNTEAFF.